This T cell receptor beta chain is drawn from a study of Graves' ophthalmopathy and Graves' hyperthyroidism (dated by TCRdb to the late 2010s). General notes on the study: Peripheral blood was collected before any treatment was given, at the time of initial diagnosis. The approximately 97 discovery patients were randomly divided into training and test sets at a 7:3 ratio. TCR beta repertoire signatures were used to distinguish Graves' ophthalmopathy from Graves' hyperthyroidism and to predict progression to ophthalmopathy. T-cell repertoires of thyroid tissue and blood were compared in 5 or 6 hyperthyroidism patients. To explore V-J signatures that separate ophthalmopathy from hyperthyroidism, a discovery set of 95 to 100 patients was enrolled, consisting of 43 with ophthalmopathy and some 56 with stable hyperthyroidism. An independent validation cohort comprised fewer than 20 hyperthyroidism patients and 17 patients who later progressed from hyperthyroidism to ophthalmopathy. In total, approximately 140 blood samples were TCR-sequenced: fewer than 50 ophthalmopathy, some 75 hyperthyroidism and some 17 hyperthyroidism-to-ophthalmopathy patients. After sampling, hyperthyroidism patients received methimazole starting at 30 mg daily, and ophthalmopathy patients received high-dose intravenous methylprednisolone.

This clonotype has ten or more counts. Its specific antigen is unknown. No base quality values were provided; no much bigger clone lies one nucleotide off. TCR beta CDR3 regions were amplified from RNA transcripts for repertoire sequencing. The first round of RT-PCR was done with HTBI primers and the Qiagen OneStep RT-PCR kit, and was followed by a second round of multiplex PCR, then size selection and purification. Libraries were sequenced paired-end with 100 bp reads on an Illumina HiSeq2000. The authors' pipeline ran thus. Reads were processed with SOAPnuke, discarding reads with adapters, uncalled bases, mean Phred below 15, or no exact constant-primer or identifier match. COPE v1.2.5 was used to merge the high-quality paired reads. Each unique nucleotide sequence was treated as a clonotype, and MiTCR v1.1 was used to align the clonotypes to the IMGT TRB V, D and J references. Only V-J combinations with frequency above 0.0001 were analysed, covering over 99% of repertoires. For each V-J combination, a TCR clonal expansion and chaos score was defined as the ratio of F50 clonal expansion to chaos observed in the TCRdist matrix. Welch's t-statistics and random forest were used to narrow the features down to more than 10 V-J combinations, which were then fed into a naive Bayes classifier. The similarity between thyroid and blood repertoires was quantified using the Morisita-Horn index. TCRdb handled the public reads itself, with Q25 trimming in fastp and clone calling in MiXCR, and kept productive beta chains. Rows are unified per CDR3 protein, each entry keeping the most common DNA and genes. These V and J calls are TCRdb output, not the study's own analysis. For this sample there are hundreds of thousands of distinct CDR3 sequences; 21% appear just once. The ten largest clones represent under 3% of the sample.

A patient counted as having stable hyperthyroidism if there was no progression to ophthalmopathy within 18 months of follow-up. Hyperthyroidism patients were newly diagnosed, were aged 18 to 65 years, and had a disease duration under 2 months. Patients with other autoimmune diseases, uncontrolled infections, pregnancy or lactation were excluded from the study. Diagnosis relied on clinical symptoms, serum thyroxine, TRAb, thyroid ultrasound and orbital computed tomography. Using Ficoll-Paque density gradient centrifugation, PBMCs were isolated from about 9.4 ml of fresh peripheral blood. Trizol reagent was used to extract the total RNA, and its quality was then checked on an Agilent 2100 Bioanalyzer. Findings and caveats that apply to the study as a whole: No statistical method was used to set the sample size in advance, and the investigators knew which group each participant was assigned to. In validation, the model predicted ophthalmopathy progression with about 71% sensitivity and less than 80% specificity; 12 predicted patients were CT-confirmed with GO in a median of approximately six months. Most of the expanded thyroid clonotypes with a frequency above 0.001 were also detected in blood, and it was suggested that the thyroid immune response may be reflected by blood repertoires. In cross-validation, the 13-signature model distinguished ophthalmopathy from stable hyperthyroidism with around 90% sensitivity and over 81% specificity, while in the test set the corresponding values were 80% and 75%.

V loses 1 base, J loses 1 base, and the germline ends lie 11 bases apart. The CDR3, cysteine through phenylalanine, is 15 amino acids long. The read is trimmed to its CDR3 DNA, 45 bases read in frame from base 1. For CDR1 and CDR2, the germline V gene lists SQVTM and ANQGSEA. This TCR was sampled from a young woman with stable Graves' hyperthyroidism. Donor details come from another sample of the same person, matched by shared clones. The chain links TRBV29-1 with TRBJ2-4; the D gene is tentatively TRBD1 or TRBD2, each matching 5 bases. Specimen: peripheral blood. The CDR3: CSVEGQGPAKNIQYF. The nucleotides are TGCAGCGTTGAAGGCCAGGGACCGGCCAAAAACATTCAGTACTTC.